This T cell receptor beta chain was recovered during a study of Ad26.COV2.S vaccination and SARS-CoV-2 variants. Across the whole study: Donor allocation was to the COV1001 Ad26.COV2.S trial arm. Dosing was one shot or two shots 56 days apart.

With 0 bases removed from V and 9 bases from J, the gap between germline ends came to 18 bases. This CDR3 is 15 amino acids long. Looked up from germline, CDR1 is LNHNV and CDR2 is YYDKDF (reference sequence). Libraries were prepared by immunoSEQ multiplex PCR; TCRdb keeps only in-frame clonotypes and omits some of them. In the table there are some 450,000 clones, about nine tenths of which are singletons. Indicated treatment: roughly 20 received Ad26.COV2.S at low or high dose, single or two shots; several received placebo; per-sample allocation not given. Collection of the samples took place on day 63 after the first injection of vaccine or placebo.

This receptor was obtained from a person aged 18-60 years who received the Ad26.COV2.S COVID-19 vaccine or a placebo. The chain employs TRBV15 and TRBJ2-7; D is tentatively TRBD1 or TRBD2 (6 bases each). Sequences were derived from peripheral blood, sampled in a trial of Ad26.COV2.S vaccine versus placebo. CDR3 nucleotide sequence: TGTGCCACCAGCAGAGATTCCGGGGGCGGAGCGGGGCAGTACTTC. Its protein product is CATSRDSGGGAGQYF.